The 32 T cell receptor beta chains below come from one sample, sequenced in a study of cytomegalovirus exposure and HLA in healthy donors. With 60 Vbeta and 13 Jbeta primers, the PCR was carried out. Clones were read by immunoSEQ multiplex PCR, and TCRdb kept only the in-frame ones, dropping some. Altogether 280,000 or so clones are present, 80% to 90% being singletons, with the ten largest covering roughly 2.3%. Sequenced sample: PBMCs. The receptors come from a woman between 18 and 29 years old in good health and CMV-seronegative.

This rearrangement joins TRBV19 to TRBJ1-1; no reliable D call. The CDR3 consists of 12 residues. The germline CDR1 and CDR2 sequences are LNHDA and SQIVND (reference sequence). V shed 9 bases and J shed 6 bases, with 14 bases lying between them. The CDR3 here is CASRGLVAEAFF. CDR3 in DNA: TGTGCCAGCCGTGGCCTCGTGGCTGAAGCTTTCTTT. The complete variable domain, with remaining parts taken from reference TRBV19 and TRBJ1-1, reads DGGITQSPKYLFRKEGQNVTLSCEQNLNHDAMYWYRQDPGQGLRLIYYSQIVNDFQKGDIAEGYSVSREKKESFPLTVTSAQKNPTAFYLCASRGLVAEAFFGQGTRLTVV.

The rearrangement uses TRBV7-8 and TRBJ2-7; a weak D match, TRBD1 (5 bases). The CDR3 length is 16 residues. CDR1 and CDR2 from the germline V gene are SGHVS and FQNEAQ. The germline V and J ends were trimmed by 2 bases and 3 bases, with 17 bases remaining between them. The CDR3 bases are TGTGCCAGCAGCTTAAGTTTTAGGGGCATCGACTACGAGCAGTACTTC. Residues: CASSLSFRGIDYEQYF.

The V gene is TRBV27, the J gene TRBJ2-1; 10 positions match TRBD2. The germline V gene has CDR1 MNHEY and CDR2 SMNVEV (reference sequence). V lost 5 bases and J lost 2; bases outside the gene matches: 6. The CDR3 contains 16 residues. CDR3 nucleotides: TGTGCCAGCAGTCTCCCTAGCGGGGGAACCTACAATGAGCAGTTCTTC. It encodes CASSLPSGGTYNEQFF.

The V call is TRBV13, the J call TRBJ2-7; TRBD2 aligns across 9 bases. CDR3 length equals 16 residues. With V trimmed by 2 bases and J by 1 base, 6 bases remained unmatched. Per germline, CDR1 PRHDT and CDR2 FYEKMQ (reference sequence). This CDR3 reads CASSLYASGASYEQYF. In DNA, the CDR3 is TGTGCCAGCAGCTTATACGCTAGCGGGGCTTCCTACGAGCAGTACTTC.

The rearrangement joins TRBV19 to TRBJ1-2; D is uncertain. CDR1 LNHDA and CDR2 SQIVND come from the germline V gene (reference sequence). Trimming left V 1 base short and J 4 bases short, with 16 bases between. The CDR3 runs 16 residues. CDR3 protein: CASSIVSAGPTYGYTF. In nucleotides, the CDR3 is TGTGCCAGTAGTATAGTGTCGGCAGGCCCGACCTATGGCTACACCTTC.

The chain has TRBV5-5 and TRBJ2-3; the D is unclear. The CDR3 has 14 residues. CDR1 is SGHKS and CDR2 is YYEKEE in the germline V gene (reference sequence). V lost 2 bases to trimming and J lost 2 bases, with 9 bases between them. The CDR3 DNA sequence: TGTGCCAGCAGCTTCAGAGGTCCCACAGATACGCAGTATTTT. Translation gives CASSFRGPTDTQYF.

This chain uses TRBV19 with TRBJ1-4; 7 bases line up with TRBD1. The trim removed 6 bases at V and 2 bases at J, leaving 9 bases unmatched. The germline V gene encodes CDR1 LNHDA and CDR2 SQIVND (reference sequence). This CDR3 is built from 16 residues. The CDR3 here is CASSPLGQATNEKLFF. The CDR3 DNA reads as TGTGCCAGTAGCCCCTTAGGACAGGCTACTAATGAAAAACTGTTTTTT.

CDR3 residues: CASSLLGGPTGELFF. CDR3 sequence (DNA): TGTGCCAGCAGCTTGTTAGGGGGACCGACCGGGGAGCTGTTTTTT. The chain links TRBV5-6 to TRBJ2-2; possible D gene TRBD1, 6 bases. This CDR3 is 15 amino acids long. Deletions cut 1 base from V and 5 bases from J, with 12 bases between. Germline V gene data show CDR1 as SGHDT and CDR2 as YYEEEE.

The J gene is TRBJ2-6, the V gene TRBV6-5; D unclear. Germline-derived CDR1 and CDR2 are MNHEY and SVGAGI. This CDR3 spans 14 amino acids. Trimming left V 6 bases short and J 6 bases short, with 12 bases between. CDR3 in amino acids: CASSRGLLANVLTF. CDR3 bases: TGTGCCAGCAGCCGAGGTCTGCTGGCCAACGTCCTGACTTTC.

Written as DNA, the CDR3 is TGTGCCAGCAGTTCAACCGGAACGGGTTTTTCTGGAAACACCATATATTTT. As protein: CASSSTGTGFSGNTIYF. The chain has TRBV7-9 and TRBJ1-3; D remains unclear. The germline gives CDR1 SEHNR, CDR2 FQNEAQ (reference sequence). Trimming took 6 bases from V and 1 from J, leaving 19 bases between them. The length of the CDR3 is 17 residues.

The chain has TRBV7-9 and TRBJ2-3; possible D gene TRBD2, 6 bases. The germline V and J ends were trimmed by 0 bases and 2 bases, with 15 bases remaining between them. Per germline, CDR1 SEHNR and CDR2 FQNEAQ (reference sequence). CDR3 size: 17 residues. CDR3 sequence: CASSLAPEGTLTDTQYF. The CDR3 bases are TGTGCCAGCAGCTTAGCGCCGGAGGGGACGCTCACAGATACGCAGTATTTT. The full variable domain, rest sourced from reference TRBV7-9 and TRBJ2-3, is DTGVSQNPRHKITKRGQNVTFRCDPISEHNRLYWYRQTLGQGPEFLTYFQNEAQLEKSRLLSDRFSAERPKGSFSTLEIQRTEQGDSAMYLCASSLAPEGTLTDTQYFGPGTRLTVL.

This chain connects TRBV10-3 to TRBJ1-2, with D unresolved. V was trimmed by 2 bases and J by 7 bases, leaving 8 bases between them. Germline V gene lookup returns CDR1 ENHRY and CDR2 SYGVKD. The CDR3 runs to 12 residues. The CDR3 sequence: CAISEVVVGYTF. In nucleotides, the CDR3 is TGTGCCATCAGTGAGGTAGTCGTTGGCTACACCTTC.

Remarks on this clone: The junction departs from the called germline gene at one end, perhaps through a read error. The rearrangement joins TRBV7-9 to TRBJ2-7; 8 bases line up with TRBD1. Germline V gene lookup returns CDR1 SEHNR and CDR2 FQNEAQ (reference sequence). The CDR3 totals 13 residues. CDR3 residues: CSSSFTGQGWQYF. As DNA, the CDR3 is TGTTCCAGCAGCTTTACAGGACAGGGCTGGCAGTACTTC.

The CDR3 coding sequence is TGTGCCAGCTCAACTGTGACAGGGTGGGAGACCCAGTACTTC. Its protein product is CASSTVTGWETQYF. The chain recombines TRBV18 with TRBJ2-5, with 7 bases matching TRBD1. Germline V gives CDR1 KGHSH, CDR2 LQKENI. This CDR3 is 14 amino acids long. The V and J ends lost 5 bases and 5 bases, in that order; junction bases with no gene match: 8. Based on the CDR3 plus reference TRBV18 and TRBJ2-5, the full variable domain is NAGVMQNPRHLVRRRGQEARLRCSPMKGHSHVYWYRQLPEEGLKFMVYLQKENIIDESGMPKERFSAEFPKEGPSILRIQQVVRGDSAAYFCASSTVTGWETQYFGPGTRLLVL.

This rearrangement joins TRBV5-1 to TRBJ1-2, with TRBD1 matching over 7 bases. This CDR3 is built from 16 residues. The V segment lost 2 bases and the J segment 7 bases; nucleotides outside the gene matches: 14. Germline CDR1 is SGHRS and CDR2 is YFSETQ. CDR3 bases: TGCGCCAGCAGCTTAAACGGCGACAGGGAATTCTCTGGCTACACCTTC. This sequence encodes CASSLNGDREFSGYTF. Complete variable domain (other parts from reference TRBV5-1 and TRBJ1-2): KAGVTQTPRYLIKTRGQQVTLSCSPISGHRSVSWYQQTPGQGLQFLFEYFSETQRNKGNFPGRFSGRQFSNSRSEMNVSTLELGDSALYLCASSLNGDREFSGYTFGSGTRLTVV.

This sequence joins TRBV2 and TRBJ2-3, with 12 nucleotides matching TRBD2. CDR1 SNHLY and CDR2 FYNNEI come from the germline V gene. Losses at the gene ends were 6 bases for V and 2 bases for J; bases not matched to a gene: 6. CDR3 length equals 16 residues. CDR3 protein: CASSGTSGLLTDTQYF. The DNA of the CDR3 is TGTGCCAGCAGCGGGACTAGCGGGCTGCTCACAGATACGCAGTATTTT.

With respect to this clone: One end of the junction does not line up with germline, which may come from a read error. The chain couples TRBV7-9 to TRBJ2-3; D is perhaps TRBD1 or TRBD2 (5 bases each). This CDR3 has 14 residues. Germline V gene lookup returns CDR1 SEHNR and CDR2 FQNEAQ (reference sequence). The CDR3 sequence is CSSSLEGITDTQYF. The CDR3 DNA follows: TGTTCCAGCAGCTTAGAGGGGATCACAGATACGCAGTATTTT. The full variable domain, in which reference TRBV7-9 and TRBJ2-3 provide the parts outside the CDR3, is DTGVSQNPRHKITKRGQNVTFRCDPISEHNRLYWYRQTLGQGPEFLTYFQNEAQLEKSRLLSDRFSAERPKGSFSTLEIQRTEQGDSAMYLCSSSLEGITDTQYFGPGTRLTVL.

V is TRBV7-9 and J is TRBJ1-2, with D possibly TRBD1 on 5 matching bases. CDR1 and CDR2 (germline): SEHNR, FQNEAQ (reference sequence). The CDR3 runs to 18 residues. Trimming stripped 5 bases from V and 0 bases from J, with 22 bases between. The CDR3 nucleotides are TGTGCCAGCAGCGTATGGCTCACAGGTGGAATTTCTAACTATGGCTACACCTTC. This sequence encodes CASSVWLTGGISNYGYTF.

This rearrangement joins TRBV10-3 to TRBJ2-5, with D possibly matching TRBD2 (5 bases). CDR3 length equals 11 residues. Trimming took off 6 bases at V and 9 bases at J, with 11 bases between the two ends. Germline CDR1 and CDR2: ENHRY and SYGVKD. The CDR3: CAIRELGPQYF. The CDR3 DNA reads as TGTGCCATCAGGGAACTAGGGCCCCAGTACTTC.

The J gene is TRBJ1-1, the V gene TRBV6-8, with D hard to call. The CDR3 contains 12 residues. Trimming cost V 8 bases and J 0 bases, with 7 bases left between them. Germline lookup yields CDR1 MNHGY and CDR2 SAAAGT. The CDR3 coding sequence is TGTGCCAGCTCGGCGGTGAACACTGAAGCTTTCTTT. Its protein product is CASSAVNTEAFF.

V is TRBV29-1 and J is TRBJ1-2, with D hard to call. Germline V gives CDR1 SQVTM, CDR2 ANQGSEA. The CDR3 contains 14 residues. V was trimmed by 4 bases and J by 0 bases, leaving 12 bases between them. The CDR3 sequence: CSVVDQYANYGYTF. The CDR3 region has the DNA TGCAGCGTTGTTGATCAGTACGCTAACTATGGCTACACCTTC.

A single count supports this clone. V gene TRBV6-6 combines with J gene TRBJ2-1, with 10 bases identical to TRBD1. CDR3 length equals 16 residues. CDR1 is MNHNY and CDR2 is SVGAGI in the germline V gene (reference sequence). Trimming cost V 8 bases and J 5 bases; bases outside gene matches: 12. DNA of the CDR3: TGTGCCAGCCTCCTAAGCTCGACAGGGGGCCACAATGAGCAGTTCTTC. Amino acids: CASLLSSTGGHNEQFF.

This chain connects TRBV6-6 to TRBJ2-1; 7 bases agree with TRBD2. V lost 7 bases, J lost 12 bases, and 12 bases stayed unmatched. Germline V gene sequence: CDR1 MNHNY, CDR2 SVGAGI (reference sequence). This CDR3 has 13 amino acids. DNA for the CDR3: TGTGCCAGCATCCAGAGAGAGCGGGGAACGCAGTTCTTC. It yields the protein CASIQRERGTQFF.

The chain is built from TRBV15 and TRBJ1-2; 7 bases match TRBD1. The CDR3 is 12 amino acids. The trim removed 4 bases at V and 7 bases at J, leaving 3 bases unmatched. Germline-derived CDR1 and CDR2 are LNHNV and YYDKDF (reference sequence). The CDR3: CATSIGGRGYTF. CDR3 coding DNA: TGTGCCACCAGCATAGGGGGCCGTGGCTACACCTTC. The full variable domain, in which reference TRBV15 and TRBJ1-2 provide the parts outside the CDR3, is DAMVIQNPRYQVTQFGKPVTLSCSQTLNHNVMYWYQQKSSQAPKLLFHYYDKDFNNEADTPDNFQSRRPNTSFCFLDIRSPGLGDTAMYLCATSIGGRGYTFGSGTRLTVV.

This chain links TRBV4-2 with TRBJ2-7, with D perhaps TRBD1 (6 bases). This CDR3 has 12 amino acids. Looked up from germline, CDR1 is LGHNA and CDR2 is YNFKEQ. The germline V and J ends were trimmed by 2 bases and 6 bases, with 8 bases remaining between them. This CDR3 reads CASSQQGGEQYF. Written as DNA, the CDR3 is TGTGCCAGCAGCCAACAAGGGGGCGAGCAGTACTTC.

The chain links TRBV5-6 to TRBJ1-5; D perhaps matches TRBD1 (6 bases). CDR3 length: 15 amino acids. The germline V and J ends were trimmed by 0 bases and 7 bases, with 14 bases remaining between them. Germline loops: CDR1 SGHDT, CDR2 YYEEEE. CDR3: CASSLGGRQRQPQHF. CDR3 DNA: TGTGCCAGCAGCTTGGGGGGGCGCCAAAGACAGCCCCAGCATTTT.

The chain carries TRBV7-9 and TRBJ1-6; D not certain. The CDR3 spans 14 residues. V was trimmed by 1 base and J by 12 bases, leaving 13 bases between them. The germline V gene encodes CDR1 SEHNR and CDR2 FQNEAQ (reference sequence). CDR3 sequence: CASSLEQGALPLHF. Written as DNA, the CDR3 is TGTGCCAGCAGCTTAGAACAAGGAGCCTTACCCCTCCACTTT.

This clone was observed a single time. The chain couples TRBV30 to TRBJ1-2, with TRBD1 as a possible D gene (5 bases). Per germline, CDR1 GTSNPN and CDR2 SVGIG (reference sequence). V lost 0 bases, J lost 4 bases, and 6 bases lay in between. CDR3 length: 12 residues. The CDR3 is CAWSVGAYGYTF. In nucleotides, the CDR3 is TGTGCCTGGAGTGTAGGGGCCTATGGCTACACCTTC.

The V call is TRBV5-1, the J call TRBJ2-7; D may be TRBD2 (5 bases). Germline V gene lookup returns CDR1 SGHRS and CDR2 YFSETQ. The germline V and J ends were trimmed by 5 bases and 2 bases, with 8 bases remaining between them. CDR3 size: 12 residues. This CDR3 is CASSTGTYEQYF. In nucleotides, the CDR3 is TGCGCCAGCAGTACCGGGACCTACGAGCAGTACTTC.

V and J are TRBV7-8 and TRBJ1-2, with 8 bases identical to TRBD1. CDR1 and CDR2 (germline): SGHVS, FQNEAQ. The CDR3 runs to 14 residues. The junction had 6 bases not matched to a gene; V was cut back by 1 base and J by 8 bases. The CDR3 region is CASSLVGQGGGYTF. For the CDR3, the DNA is TGTGCCAGCAGCTTAGTAGGACAGGGAGGCGGCTACACCTTC.

The rearrangement uses TRBV5-1 and TRBJ2-7, with D possibly matching TRBD2 (6 bases). This CDR3 has 16 amino acids. The V end lost 2 bases, the J end lost 0 bases, and 15 bases lay between the germline ends. Germline V gene lookup returns CDR1 SGHRS and CDR2 YFSETQ. CDR3 sequence: CASSFLGGTLSYEQYF. The CDR3 coding sequence is TGCGCCAGCAGCTTCCTGGGGGGAACCCTCTCCTACGAGCAGTACTTC.

This clone was detected only once. This chain joins TRBV11-2 and TRBJ2-7; the D gene is possibly TRBD2 (5 bases). Germline CDR1 and CDR2: SGHAT and FQNNGV. The ends were cut back, 2 bases at V and 3 bases at J, with 8 bases in the middle. There are 13 residues in the CDR3. The CDR3, as DNA: TGTGCCAGCAGCTTATCAGGAGGCTACGAGCAGTACTTC. Translated, it gives CASSLSGGYEQYF.